The 7 T cell receptor beta chains below come from one sample, sequenced in a study of blood T cell repertoires in COVID-19. Generated by immunoSEQ multiplex PCR, the TCRdb table keeps only in-frame clones and is missing some. This table has 150,000 to 190,000 clones, 80% appearing once. The specimen was peripheral blood. The receptors originated from a man between 60 and 75 years old with acute or convalescent COVID-19.

The chain carries TRBV6-5 and TRBJ1-4, with D perhaps TRBD1 (5 bases). Germline-derived CDR1 and CDR2 are MNHEY and SVGAGI. The CDR3 loop spans 12 amino acids. Trimming cost V 7 bases and J 8 bases, with 11 bases left between them. The CDR3 loop reads CASMQGGEKLFF. For the CDR3, the DNA is TGTGCCAGCATGCAGGGAGGGGAAAAACTGTTTTTT.

The rearrangement uses TRBV5-1 and TRBJ2-1, with 9 bases matching TRBD1. Germline loops: CDR1 SGHRS, CDR2 YFSETQ. V lost 2 bases and J lost 6; bases outside the gene matches: 9. This CDR3 region has 16 residues. CDR3 nucleotide sequence: TGCGCCAGCAGCTTACACGGGACAGGGACCATCAATGAGCAGTTCTTC. Encoded protein: CASSLHGTGTINEQFF.

The V gene is TRBV15, the J gene TRBJ2-1, with D tentatively TRBD1 (6 bases). CDR3 length: 16 amino acids. The V end was cut by 3 bases, the J end by 8 bases, with 20 bases between. Germline V lookup: CDR1 LNHNV, CDR2 YYDKDF (reference sequence). Here the CDR3 DNA reads TGTGCCACCAGCAGGGGGACATGGGGGCAGGTGGATGAGCAGTTCTTC. This gives the protein CATSRGTWGQVDEQFF.

This chain uses TRBV7-8 with TRBJ2-3, with TRBD1 matching over 8 bases. Germline CDR1 SGHVS, CDR2 FQNEAQ. With V trimmed by 0 bases and J by 2 bases, 7 bases remained unmatched. The length of the CDR3 is 17 residues. The CDR3 DNA reads TGTGCCAGCAGCTTAGCGGGGGTGACAGGGGCCACAGATACGCAGTATTTT. It is translated as CASSLAGVTGATDTQYF. The full variable domain, in which reference TRBV7-8 and TRBJ2-3 provide the parts outside the CDR3, is GAGVSQSPRYKVAKRGQDVALRCDPISGHVSLFWYQQALGQGPEFLTYFQNEAQLDKSGLPSDRFFAERPEGSVSTLKIQRTQQEDSAVYLCASSLAGVTGATDTQYFGPGTRLTVL.

This chain uses TRBV5-1 with TRBJ2-7, with TRBD1 matching 7 bases. The V and J ends lost 0 bases and 3 bases, in that order; junction bases with no gene match: 6. The CDR3 contains 15 residues. CDR1 SGHRS and CDR2 YFSETQ come from the germline V gene. Here the CDR3 reads CASSLVGTEIYEQYF. CDR3 bases: TGCGCCAGCAGCTTGGTGGGGACAGAGATCTACGAGCAGTACTTC.

Concerning this clone: Other DNA sequences of this sample code for an identical CDR3. The DNA for the CDR3 is TGTGCCAGCAGCGTCGACAGCTCTGGAAACACCATATATTTT. Translating it yields CASSVDSSGNTIYF. This rearrangement joins TRBV9 to TRBJ1-3; TRBD1 might be the D (5 bases). CDR1 is SGDLS and CDR2 is YYNGEE in the germline V gene. The CDR3 totals 14 residues. Trimming took 2 bases from V and 0 from J, leaving 6 bases between them. Complete variable domain (other parts from reference TRBV9 and TRBJ1-3): DSGVTQTPKHLITATGQRVTLRCSPRSGDLSVYWYQQSLDQGLQFLIQYYNGEERAKGNILERFSAQQFPDLHSELNLSSLELGDSALYFCASSVDSSGNTIYFGEGSWLTVV.

The chain has TRBV5-1 and TRBJ2-3; TRBD1 might be the D (6 bases). The germline V and J ends were trimmed by 4 bases and 0 bases, with 15 bases remaining between them. In germline, CDR1 is SGHRS, CDR2 YFSETQ. The CDR3 loop spans 16 amino acids. The CDR3 bases are TGCGCCAGCAGCCTGGGAACAGGGCGGAGCACAGATACGCAGTATTTT. Encoded protein: CASSLGTGRSTDTQYF. The full variable domain, its missing parts supplied by reference TRBV5-1 and TRBJ2-3, is KAGVTQTPRYLIKTRGQQVTLSCSPISGHRSVSWYQQTPGQGLQFLFEYFSETQRNKGNFPGRFSGRQFSNSRSEMNVSTLELGDSALYLCASSLGTGRSTDTQYFGPGTRLTVL.